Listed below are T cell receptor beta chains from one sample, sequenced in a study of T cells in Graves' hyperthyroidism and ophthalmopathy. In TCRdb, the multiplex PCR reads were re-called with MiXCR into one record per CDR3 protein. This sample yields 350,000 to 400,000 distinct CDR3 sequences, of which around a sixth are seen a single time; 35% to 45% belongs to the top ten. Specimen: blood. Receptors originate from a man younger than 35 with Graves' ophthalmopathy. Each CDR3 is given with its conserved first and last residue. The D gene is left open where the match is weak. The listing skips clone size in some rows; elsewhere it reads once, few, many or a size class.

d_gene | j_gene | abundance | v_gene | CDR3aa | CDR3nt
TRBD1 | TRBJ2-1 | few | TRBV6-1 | CASSEALGQGVDEQFF | TGTGCCAGCAGTGAAGCGCTGGGGCAGGGGGTAGATGAGCAGTTCTTC
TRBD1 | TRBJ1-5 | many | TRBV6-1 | CASRMGQGANQPQHF | TGTGCCAGCAGGATGGGACAGGGGGCCAATCAGCCCCAGCATTTT
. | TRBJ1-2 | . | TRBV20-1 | CSAVEKQADLYGYTF | TGCAGTGCCGTAGAGAAGCAGGCGGACCTCTATGGCTACACCTTC
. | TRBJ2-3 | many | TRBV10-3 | CAISDRGDRVTQYF | TGTGCCATCAGTGACCGCGGCGACCGGGTCACGCAGTATTTT
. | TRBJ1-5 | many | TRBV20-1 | CSARLQGAPGNQPQHF | TGCAGTGCTCGTCTTCAGGGAGCACCGGGCAATCAGCCCCAGCATTTT
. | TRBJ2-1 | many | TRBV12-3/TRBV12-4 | CASSPAGRGYNEQFF | TGTGCCAGCAGTCCCGCCGGGCGGGGCTACAATGAGCAGTTCTTC
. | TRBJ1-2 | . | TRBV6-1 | CASSSNNYGYTF | TGTGCCAGCAGCTCTAACAACTATGGCTACACCTTC
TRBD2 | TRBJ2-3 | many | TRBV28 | CASTPPGGGTDTQYF | TGTGCCAGCACTCCCCCGGGGGGGGGGACGGATACGCAGTATTTT
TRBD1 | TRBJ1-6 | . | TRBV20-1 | CSASSGTGNSPLHF | TGCAGTGCTTCCAGTGGGACAGGGAATTCACCCCTCCACTTT
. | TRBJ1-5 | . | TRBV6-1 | CASIPRGEGRQPQHF | TGTGCCAGCATCCCGAGGGGGGAGGGGAGGCAGCCCCAGCATTTT
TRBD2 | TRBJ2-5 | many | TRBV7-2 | CASSLGGGFETQYF | TGTGCCAGCAGCCTTGGCGGGGGGTTTGAGACCCAGTACTTC
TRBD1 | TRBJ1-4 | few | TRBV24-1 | CATSDTRGGTANEKLFF | TGTGCCACCAGTGACACAAGGGGGGGGACAGCTAATGAAAAACTGTTTTTT
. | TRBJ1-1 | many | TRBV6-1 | CASSEAENTEAFF | TGTGCCAGCAGTGAAGCCGAGAACACTGAAGCTTTCTTT
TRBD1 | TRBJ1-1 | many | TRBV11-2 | CASSQRQGEAFF | TGTGCCAGCAGCCAGCGACAGGGGGAAGCTTTCTTT
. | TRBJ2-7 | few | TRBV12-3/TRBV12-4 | CASSLGLYYEQYF | TGTGCCAGCAGCCTGGGACTTTATTACGAGCAGTACTTC
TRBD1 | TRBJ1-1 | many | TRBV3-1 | CASSQAAGTGDLNTEAFF | TGTGCCAGCAGCCAGGCCGCCGGGACAGGTGACTTGAACACTGAAGCTTTCTTT
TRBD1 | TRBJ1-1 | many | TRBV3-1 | CASSQDGTGSAEAFF | TGTGCCAGCAGCCAAGATGGGACAGGATCGGCTGAAGCTTTCTTT
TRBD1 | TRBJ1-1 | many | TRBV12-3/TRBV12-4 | CASSHPQGMNTEAFF | TGTGCCAGCAGTCACCCACAGGGGATGAACACTGAAGCTTTCTTT
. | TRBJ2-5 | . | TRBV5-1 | CASSSQQGVRETQYF | TGCGCCAGCAGCTCCCAACAGGGCGTGAGGGAGACCCAGTACTTC
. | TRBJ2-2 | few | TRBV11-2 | CASSLEGGTGELFF | TGTGCCAGCAGCTTAGAGGGTGGGACCGGGGAGCTGTTTTTT
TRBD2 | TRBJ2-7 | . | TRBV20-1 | CSARTGTSCYEQYF | TGCAGTGCTAGAACCGGGACTAGCTGCTACGAGCAGTACTTC
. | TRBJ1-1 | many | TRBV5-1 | CASSPKGTEAFF | TGCGCCAGCAGCCCCAAGGGCACTGAAGCTTTCTTT
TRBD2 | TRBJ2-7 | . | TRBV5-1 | CASSPGTSGVYEQYF | TGCGCCAGCAGCCCAGGGACTAGCGGGGTTTACGAGCAGTACTTC
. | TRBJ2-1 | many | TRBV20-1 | CSASSSDEQFF | TGCAGTGCTAGTAGCAGCGATGAGCAGTTCTTC
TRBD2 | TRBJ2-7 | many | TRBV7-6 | CASSLASGGYEQYF | TGTGCCAGCAGCTTAGCGAGCGGGGGCTACGAGCAGTACTTC
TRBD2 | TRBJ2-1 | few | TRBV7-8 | CASSLLASGGRGEQFF | TGTGCCAGCAGCTTATTGGCTAGCGGGGGGCGGGGTGAGCAGTTCTTC
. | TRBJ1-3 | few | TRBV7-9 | CASSLQGFAAIYF | TGTGCCAGCAGCCTTCAGGGGTTCGCAGCCATATATTTT
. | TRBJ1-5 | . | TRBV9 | CASSVKGIDSNQPQHF | TGTGCCAGCAGCGTAAAAGGGATAGATAGCAATCAGCCCCAGCATTTT
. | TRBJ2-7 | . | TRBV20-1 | CSARDMGEQYF | TGCAGTGCTAGAGATATGGGCGAGCAGTACTTC
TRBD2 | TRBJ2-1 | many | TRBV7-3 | CASSLKGGGAFEQFF | TGTGCCAGCAGCCTAAAAGGCGGGGGGGCCTTTGAGCAGTTCTTC
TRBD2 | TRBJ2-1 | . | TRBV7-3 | CASSLMRGGGNEQFF | TGTGCCAGCAGCTTAATGCGGGGGGGCGGGAATGAGCAGTTCTTC
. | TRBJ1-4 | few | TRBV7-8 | CASSLIVAGDFGEKLFF | TGTGCCAGCAGCTTGATAGTTGCTGGGGACTTTGGAGAAAAACTGTTTTTT
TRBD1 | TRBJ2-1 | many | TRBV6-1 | CASRIEGAGNEQFF | TGTGCCAGCAGAATTGAGGGGGCAGGCAATGAGCAGTTCTTC
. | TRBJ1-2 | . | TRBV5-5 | CASSLAPGPNYGYTF | TGTGCCAGCAGCTTGGCTCCGGGGCCCAACTATGGCTACACCTTC
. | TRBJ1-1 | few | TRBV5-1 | CASSLYPGTNTEAFF | TGCGCCAGCAGCTTGTATCCGGGTACGAACACTGAAGCTTTCTTT
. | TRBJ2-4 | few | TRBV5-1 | CASSLTSQGANIQYF | TGCGCCAGCAGCTTGACTTCCCAGGGTGCGAACATTCAGTACTTC
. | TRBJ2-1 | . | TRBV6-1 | CASSPIAPSYNEQFF | TGTGCCAGCAGTCCGATAGCGCCCTCCTACAATGAGCAGTTCTTC
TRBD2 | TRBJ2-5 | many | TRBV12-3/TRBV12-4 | CASSPGTSGGPQETQYF | TGTGCCAGCAGTCCCGGGACTAGCGGGGGCCCCCAAGAGACCCAGTACTTC
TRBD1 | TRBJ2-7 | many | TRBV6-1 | CASSFPGTGEYEQYF | TGTGCCAGCAGTTTCCCCGGGACAGGGGAATACGAGCAGTACTTC
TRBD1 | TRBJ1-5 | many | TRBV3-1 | CASSQDRGDQPQHF | TGTGCCAGCAGCCAAGACAGGGGGGATCAGCCCCAGCATTTT
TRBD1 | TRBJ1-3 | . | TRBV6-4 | CASSPGQGEGNTIYF | TGTGCCAGCAGTCCGGGACAGGGGGAAGGAAACACCATATATTTT
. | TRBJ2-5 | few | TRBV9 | CASSVGAIARETQYF | TGTGCCAGCAGCGTAGGGGCTATAGCAAGAGAGACCCAGTACTTC
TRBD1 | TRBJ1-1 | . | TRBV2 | CASDRGLEAFF | TGTGCCAGTGACAGGGGGCTTGAAGCTTTCTTT
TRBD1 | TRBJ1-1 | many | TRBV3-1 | CASSQAGGTEAFF | TGTGCCAGCAGCCAAGCAGGGGGGACTGAAGCTTTCTTT
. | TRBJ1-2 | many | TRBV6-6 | CASSYSLGGLDGYTF | TGTGCCAGCAGTTACAGTTTGGGGGGTTTGGATGGCTACACCTTC
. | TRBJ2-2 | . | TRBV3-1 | CASSQDWGNTGELFF | TGTGCCAGCAGCCAAGATTGGGGGAACACCGGGGAGCTGTTTTTT
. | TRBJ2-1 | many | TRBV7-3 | CASSPLGNEQFF | TGTGCCAGCAGCCCCCTAGGGAATGAGCAGTTCTTC
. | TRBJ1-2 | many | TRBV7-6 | CASSSQGKGGYTF | TGTGCCAGCAGTTCACAGGGAAAAGGTGGCTACACCTTC
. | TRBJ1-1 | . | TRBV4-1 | CASSQKANTEAFF | TGCGCCAGCAGCCAAAAGGCGAACACTGAAGCTTTCTTT
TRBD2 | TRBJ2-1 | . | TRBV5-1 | CASSVQTLAGGGGQFF | TGCGCCAGCAGCGTACAAACACTAGCGGGGGGCGGCGGGCAGTTCTTC
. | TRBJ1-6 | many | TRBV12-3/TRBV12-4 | CASSLGPGVISYNSPLHF | TGTGCCAGCAGCCTTGGACCAGGGGTGATTTCCTATAATTCACCCCTCCACTTT
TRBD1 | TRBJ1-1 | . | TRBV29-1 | CSVSGRGRFEAFF | TGCAGCGTTAGCGGCAGGGGGCGGTTTGAAGCTTTCTTT
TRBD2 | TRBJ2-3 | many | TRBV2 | CASPRWGGGALADTQYF | TGTGCCAGCCCCCGCTGGGGCGGGGGGGCCCTTGCAGATACGCAGTATTTT
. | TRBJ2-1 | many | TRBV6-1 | CASSEYWHSPYNEQFF | TGTGCCAGCAGTGAATATTGGCACTCTCCTTACAATGAGCAGTTCTTC
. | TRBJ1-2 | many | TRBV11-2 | CASSLTGEDGYTF | TGTGCCAGCAGCTTGACCGGGGAGGATGGCTACACCTTC